Shown below are 27 T cell receptor beta chains from a single sample sequenced in a study of cytomegalovirus exposure and HLA in healthy donors. The PCR was carried out with 60 Vbeta primers and 13 Jbeta primers. Assay: immunoSEQ multiplex PCR; the TCRdb copy retains only in-frame clones and omits some. Its table lists 100,000 to 150,000 clones. The sample comprised PBMCs. Every receptor here comes from a man aged 25 to 40 in good health and CMV-seronegative.

This chain joins TRBV7-8 and TRBJ1-3, with D unclear. The CDR3 runs 16 residues. Per the germline V gene, CDR1 is SGHVS and CDR2 is FQNEAQ. V was shortened by 1 base and J by 8 bases, with 18 bases between the two germline ends. The DNA for the CDR3 is TGTGCCAGCAGCTTAGGAGGCCACTCTCTCCAAGACACCATATATTTT. This encodes CASSLGGHSLQDTIYF.

The V gene is TRBV5-1, the J gene TRBJ1-2; 7 positions agree with TRBD1. The germline CDR1 and CDR2 sequences are SGHRS and YFSETQ. The CDR3 is 15 residues long. The trim removed 0 bases at V and 5 bases at J, leaving 7 bases unmatched. CDR3 DNA sequence: TGCGCCAGCAGCTTGGGGGATCCAGGGGGTTATGGCTACACCTTC. Translated, it gives CASSLGDPGGYGYTF. The whole variable domain, filled in from reference TRBV5-1 and TRBJ1-2, reads KAGVTQTPRYLIKTRGQQVTLSCSPISGHRSVSWYQQTPGQGLQFLFEYFSETQRNKGNFPGRFSGRQFSNSRSEMNVSTLELGDSALYLCASSLGDPGGYGYTFGSGTRLTVV.

This sequence joins TRBV6-5 and TRBJ1-2, with D possibly matching TRBD1 (5 bases). The CDR3 is 16 residues long. Germline V gene lookup returns CDR1 MNHEY and CDR2 SVGAGI. V gave up 1 base and J gave up 0 bases, with 12 bases separating them. CDR3 DNA sequence: TGTGCCAGCAGTTACTATTTGCGGGGGGCTAACTATGGCTACACCTTC. Translating it yields CASSYYLRGANYGYTF.

CDR3 nucleotides: TGTGCCAGTAATCCGGGACAGTACACCGGGGAGCTGTTTTTT. As protein: CASNPGQYTGELFF. This chain joins TRBV19 and TRBJ2-2, with TRBD1 matching 7 bases. CDR1 is LNHDA, CDR2 SQIVND, per germline (reference sequence). The V and J ends lost 7 bases and 3 bases, in that order; junction bases with no gene match: 5. This CDR3 has 14 amino acids.

This chain connects TRBV18 to TRBJ2-7, with D uncertain. This CDR3 is built from 15 residues. Germline lookup yields CDR1 KGHSH and CDR2 LQKENI. V shed 3 bases and J shed 1 base, with 13 bases lying between them. The CDR3 DNA sequence: TGTGCCAGCTCACCCAGATCGGCACAGTCCTACGAGCAGTACTTC. It specifies CASSPRSAQSYEQYF.

With regard to this clone: Other DNA sequences in this sample translate to the same CDR3. The V and J genes are TRBV5-4 and TRBJ1-1, with 8 nucleotides matching TRBD1. V lost 5 bases to trimming and J lost 4 bases; unmatched junction nucleotides: 4. Per the germline V gene, CDR1 is SGHNT and CDR2 is YYREEE (reference sequence). This CDR3 is built from 13 residues. DNA for the CDR3: TGTGCCAGCAGGCCTGACAGGGGCACTGAAGCTTTCTTT. It translates to CASRPDRGTEAFF.

The rearrangement uses TRBV7-9 and TRBJ1-1, with a possible D match to TRBD1 (5 bases). CDR1 and CDR2 (germline): SEHNR, FQNEAQ (reference sequence). This CDR3 is 14 amino acids long. V was clipped by 5 bases and J by 4 bases, with 14 bases between them. This CDR3 is CASSGAWGSTEAFF. The CDR3 DNA reads TGTGCCAGCAGCGGGGCCTGGGGTAGCACTGAAGCTTTCTTT.

The chain combines TRBV11-2 with TRBJ2-2; 9 bases are a match to TRBD2. The germline CDR1 and CDR2 sequences are SGHAT and FQNNGV. The CDR3 has 15 amino acids. V lost 2 bases and J lost 6; bases outside the gene matches: 4. The CDR3 bases are TGTGCCAGCAGCTTATCGGGCGGGAGGGCCGGGGAGCTGTTTTTT. The encoded protein is CASSLSGGRAGELFF.

The rearrangement joins TRBV2 to TRBJ1-2; D perhaps matches TRBD1 (5 bases). Germline CDR1 and CDR2: SNHLY and FYNNEI. The CDR3 spans 14 residues. Trimming stripped 9 bases from V and 5 bases from J, with 19 bases between. Here the CDR3 DNA reads TGTGCCAGAAGGGGACTGAATGCTGAATATGGCTACACCTTC. Its translation is CARRGLNAEYGYTF.

V is TRBV15 and J is TRBJ2-2; 7 bases line up with TRBD2. Germline CDR1 LNHNV, CDR2 YYDKDF (reference sequence). This CDR3 is built from 16 residues. V shed 8 bases, J shed 4 bases, and the junction held 13 bases outside the gene matches. CDR3 residues: CATSTSIKRGTGELFF. In DNA, the CDR3 is TGTGCCACCTCCACCAGTATCAAGCGGGGCACCGGGGAGCTGTTTTTT.

V usage is TRBV7-9 and J usage is TRBJ2-7, with 9 bases lining up with TRBD1. This CDR3 is built from 14 residues. The V gene end was trimmed by 5 bases and the J gene end by 2 bases; junction bases not matched to a gene: 4. Germline values: CDR1 SEHNR, CDR2 FQNEAQ (reference sequence). The CDR3: CASSLRDRAYEQYF. CDR3 nucleotide sequence: TGTGCCAGCAGCCTCCGGGACAGGGCCTACGAGCAGTACTTC.

The J gene is TRBJ2-2, the V gene TRBV28, with D tentatively TRBD1 (5 bases). V was trimmed by 7 bases and J by 4 bases, leaving 16 bases between them. The CDR3 is made up of 15 amino acids. Germline V gene data show CDR1 as MDHEN and CDR2 as SYDVKM. The CDR3 loop is CASNIGASGTGELFF. In DNA form, the CDR3 reads TGTGCCAGCAACATTGGGGCTAGTGGCACCGGGGAGCTGTTTTTT.

This sequence joins TRBV7-3 and TRBJ2-3; D is possibly TRBD2 (7 bases). Germline lookup yields CDR1 SGHTA and CDR2 FQGTGA. V was trimmed by 5 bases and J by 2 bases, leaving 11 bases between them. This CDR3 is 14 amino acids long. CDR3 DNA sequence: TGTGCCAGCAGCGCGGGGGCCTTCACAGATACGCAGTATTTT. Its translation is CASSAGAFTDTQYF.

The V gene is TRBV5-4, the J gene TRBJ2-7; tentatively, D is TRBD2 (6 bases). Between the trimmed V and J ends, which lost 4 bases and 2 bases, there was a span of 10 bases. The CDR3 contains 13 residues. CDR1 SGHNT and CDR2 YYREEE come from the germline V gene (reference sequence). Written as DNA, the CDR3 is TGTGCCAGCAGCCGCGGGGTCGCCTACGAGCAGTACTTC. Residues: CASSRGVAYEQYF.

The chain joins TRBV6-5 to TRBJ2-7; D is ambiguous. Germline V gene lookup returns CDR1 MNHEY and CDR2 SVGAGI. The CDR3 loop spans 12 amino acids. Trimming shortened V by 8 bases and J by 1 base, and 9 bases separated the two germline ends. The CDR3 protein is CASRGYSYEQYF. The DNA for the CDR3 is TGTGCCAGCCGAGGCTATTCCTACGAGCAGTACTTC.

This chain links TRBV2 with TRBJ1-3; 7 nucleotides match TRBD1. Germline V gene data show CDR1 as SNHLY and CDR2 as FYNNEI. This CDR3 contains 14 residues. J gave up 2 bases and V 4 bases, and 2 bases lay outside the gene matches. Here the CDR3 DNA reads TGTGCCAGCAGTGTACAGGGGACTGGAAACACCATATATTTT. As protein: CASSVQGTGNTIYF.

This chain links TRBV4-1 with TRBJ1-5, with TRBD1 identical over 9 bases. This CDR3 has 16 amino acids. Trimming cost V 4 bases and J 2 bases; bases outside gene matches: 6. CDR1 MGHRA and CDR2 YSYEKL come from the germline V gene. CDR3 residues: CASSRATGGRNQPQHF. CDR3 nucleotides: TGCGCCAGCAGCCGAGCGACAGGGGGACGCAATCAGCCCCAGCATTTT.

The rearrangement links TRBV5-4 to TRBJ2-7; 10 positions agree with TRBD1. Germline loops: CDR1 SGHNT, CDR2 YYREEE (reference sequence). The CDR3 extends over 15 amino acids. V dropped 0 bases and J dropped 5; count of bases not matched to a gene: 5. The CDR3 DNA follows: TGTGCCAGCAGCTTGGAGGGGACAGGGGTCGACGAGCAGTACTTC. This codes for CASSLEGTGVDEQYF.

This chain links TRBV30 with TRBJ1-5, with D possibly matching TRBD1 (5 bases). Trimming stripped 1 base from V and 5 bases from J, with 9 bases between. This CDR3 has 13 amino acids. Germline V gives CDR1 GTSNPN, CDR2 SVGIG (reference sequence). CDR3 bases: TGTGCCTGGAGTGGAGGGGAGGATCAGCCCCAGCATTTT. It codes for CAWSGGEDQPQHF.

As DNA, the CDR3 is TGTGCCAGCAGCCCGTCATACGCGGGAGGACCAAATGAGCAGTTCTTC. This gives the protein CASSPSYAGGPNEQFF. The V call is TRBV7-8, the J call TRBJ2-1, with 8 bases identical to TRBD2. The CDR3 loop spans 16 amino acids. V gave up 5 bases and J gave up 7 bases; unmatched junction bases: 13. In germline, CDR1 is SGHVS, CDR2 FQNEAQ.

CDR3 protein: CASSQGLGQGGQYF. The DNA for the CDR3 is TGCGCCAGCAGCCAAGGACTAGGGCAGGGTGGGCAGTACTTC. V gene TRBV4-3 combines with J gene TRBJ2-7; D might be TRBD2 (6 bases). Germline lookup yields CDR1 LGHNA and CDR2 YSLEER. This CDR3 has 14 amino acids. V lost 1 base and J 9 bases, leaving 16 bases between the germline ends.

The rearrangement joins TRBV5-6 to TRBJ2-1; D remains unclear. This CDR3 comprises 13 residues. Per the germline V gene, CDR1 is SGHDT and CDR2 is YYEEEE. V dropped 0 bases and J dropped 6 bases, with 7 bases sitting between them. In DNA, the CDR3 is TGTGCCAGCAGCTTGGTATCCAGCAATGAGCAGTTCTTC. As protein: CASSLVSSNEQFF.

The gene calls are TRBV6-5 and TRBJ2-7, with D possibly being TRBD2 (6 bases). V was trimmed by 6 bases and J by 3 bases, leaving 12 bases between them. CDR3 length: 13 amino acids. Germline V gene data show CDR1 as MNHEY and CDR2 as SVGAGI. The CDR3 here is CASRPTGDYEQYF. As DNA, the CDR3 is TGTGCCAGCAGGCCCACGGGAGACTACGAGCAGTACTTC.

The chain joins TRBV9 to TRBJ1-1, with D hard to call. CDR3 size: 15 residues. Germline CDR1 reads SGDLS; CDR2 reads YYNGEE. V was trimmed by 0 bases and J by 4 bases, leaving 13 bases between them. The CDR3 loop is CASSVAAALGTEAFF. The CDR3 DNA follows: TGTGCCAGCAGCGTAGCGGCGGCTTTGGGCACTGAAGCTTTCTTT.

V is TRBV11-1 and J is TRBJ1-2; TRBD1 matches at 8 bases. CDR1 is SGHAT and CDR2 is FQDESV in the germline V gene (reference sequence). The V segment lost 5 bases and the J segment 7 bases; nucleotides outside the gene matches: 12. The CDR3 has 15 amino acids. The CDR3 reads CASSQVDRGLLGYTF. The CDR3 DNA is TGTGCCAGCAGCCAAGTCGACAGGGGACTCCTTGGCTACACCTTC.

The genes are TRBV27 and TRBJ2-7; D possibly corresponds to TRBD1 (6 bases). With 4 bases removed from V and 0 bases from J, the gap between germline ends came to 13 bases. The germline V gene encodes CDR1 MNHEY and CDR2 SMNVEV (reference sequence). This CDR3 contains 15 residues. The CDR3 loop is CASSSQGPYSYEQYF. Written as DNA, the CDR3 is TGTGCCAGCAGTTCACAGGGACCCTACTCCTACGAGCAGTACTTC.

The chain links TRBV5-1 to TRBJ2-5; 8 nucleotides match TRBD2. J gave up 2 bases and V 4 bases, and 7 bases lay outside the gene matches. The CDR3 runs to 15 residues. Looked up from germline, CDR1 is SGHRS and CDR2 is YFSETQ. CDR3 sequence (DNA): TGCGCCAGCAGCGGCTTAGCGGGAAGTCAAGAGACCCAGTACTTC. Protein: CASSGLAGSQETQYF.